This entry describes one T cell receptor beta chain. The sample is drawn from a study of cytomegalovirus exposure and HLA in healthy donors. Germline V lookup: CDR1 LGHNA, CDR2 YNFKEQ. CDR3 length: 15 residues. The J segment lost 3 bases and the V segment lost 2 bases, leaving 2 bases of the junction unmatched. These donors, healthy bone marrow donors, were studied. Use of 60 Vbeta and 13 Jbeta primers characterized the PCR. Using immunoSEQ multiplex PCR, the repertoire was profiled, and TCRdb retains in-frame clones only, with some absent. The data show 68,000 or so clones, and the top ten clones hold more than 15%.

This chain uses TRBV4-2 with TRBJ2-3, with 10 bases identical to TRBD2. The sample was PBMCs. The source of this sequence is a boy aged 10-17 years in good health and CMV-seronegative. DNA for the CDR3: TGTGCCAGCAGCCAACCTAGCGGGGGAACAGATACGCAGTATTTT. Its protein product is CASSQPSGGTDTQYF.